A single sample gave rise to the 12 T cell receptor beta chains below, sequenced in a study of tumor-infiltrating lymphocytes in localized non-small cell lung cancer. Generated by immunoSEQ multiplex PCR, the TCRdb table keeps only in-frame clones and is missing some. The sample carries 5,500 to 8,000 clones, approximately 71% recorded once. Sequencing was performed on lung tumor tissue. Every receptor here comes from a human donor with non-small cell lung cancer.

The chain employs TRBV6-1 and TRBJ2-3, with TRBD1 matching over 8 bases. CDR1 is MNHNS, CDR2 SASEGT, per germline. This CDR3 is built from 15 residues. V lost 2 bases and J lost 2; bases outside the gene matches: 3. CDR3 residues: CASSEPGGSTDTQYF. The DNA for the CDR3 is TGTGCCAGCAGTGAACCAGGGGGCTCCACAGATACGCAGTATTTT.

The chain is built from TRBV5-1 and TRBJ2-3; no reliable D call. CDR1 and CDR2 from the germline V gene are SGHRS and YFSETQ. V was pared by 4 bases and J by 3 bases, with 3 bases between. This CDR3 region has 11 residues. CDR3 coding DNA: TGCGCCAGCAGCCAAACAGATACGCAGTATTTT. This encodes CASSQTDTQYF.

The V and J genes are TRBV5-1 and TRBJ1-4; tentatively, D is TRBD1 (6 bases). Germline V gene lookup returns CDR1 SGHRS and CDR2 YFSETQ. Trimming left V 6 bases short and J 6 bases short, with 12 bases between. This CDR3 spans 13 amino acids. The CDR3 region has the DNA TGCGCCAGCACGGGCAGGGGTGATGAAAAACTGTTTTTT. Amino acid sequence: CASTGRGDEKLFF.

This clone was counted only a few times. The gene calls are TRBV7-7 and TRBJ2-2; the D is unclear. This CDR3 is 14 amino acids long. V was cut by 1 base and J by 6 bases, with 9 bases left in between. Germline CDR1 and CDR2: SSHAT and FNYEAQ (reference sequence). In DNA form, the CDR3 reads TGTGCCAGCAGCTTAGGGGTTGGGTCCGGGGAGCTGTTTTTT. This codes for CASSLGVGSGELFF.

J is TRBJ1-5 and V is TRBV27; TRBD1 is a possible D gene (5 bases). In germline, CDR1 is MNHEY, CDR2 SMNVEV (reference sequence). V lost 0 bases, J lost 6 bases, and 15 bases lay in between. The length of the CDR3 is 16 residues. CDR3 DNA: TGTGCCAGCAGTTTATCGGGGGGGGTTGGCGGTCAGCCCCAGCATTTT. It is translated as CASSLSGGVGGQPQHF.

The CDR3 bases are TGCGCCAGCAGCTACCAACAGGGGGCAGGAGAAGCTTTCTTT. The encoded protein is CASSYQQGAGEAFF. This chain connects TRBV5-1 to TRBJ1-1; 9 nucleotides match TRBD1. The trim removed 3 bases at V and 8 bases at J, leaving 8 bases unmatched. The CDR3 is made up of 14 amino acids. CDR1 SGHRS and CDR2 YFSETQ come from the germline V gene.

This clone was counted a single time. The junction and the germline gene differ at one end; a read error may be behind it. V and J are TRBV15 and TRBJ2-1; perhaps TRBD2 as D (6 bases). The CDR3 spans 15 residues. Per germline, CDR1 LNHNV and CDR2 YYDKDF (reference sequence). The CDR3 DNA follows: TGTGCCACCTCTGCCGGAGGCGGACTAACCAATGGGCAGTTCTTC. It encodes CATSAGGGLTNGQFF.

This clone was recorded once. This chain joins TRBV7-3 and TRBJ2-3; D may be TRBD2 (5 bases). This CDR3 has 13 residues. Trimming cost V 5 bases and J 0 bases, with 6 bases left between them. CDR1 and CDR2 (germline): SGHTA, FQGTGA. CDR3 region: CASSRGSTDTQYF. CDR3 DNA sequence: TGTGCCAGCAGCCGAGGGAGCACAGATACGCAGTATTTT.

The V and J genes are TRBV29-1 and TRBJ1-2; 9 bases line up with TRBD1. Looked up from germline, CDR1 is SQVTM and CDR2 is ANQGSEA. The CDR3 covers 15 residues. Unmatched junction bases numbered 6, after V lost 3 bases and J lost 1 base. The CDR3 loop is CSVDTTGGNNYGYTF. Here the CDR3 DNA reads TGCAGCGTTGATACGACAGGGGGAAATAACTATGGCTACACCTTC.

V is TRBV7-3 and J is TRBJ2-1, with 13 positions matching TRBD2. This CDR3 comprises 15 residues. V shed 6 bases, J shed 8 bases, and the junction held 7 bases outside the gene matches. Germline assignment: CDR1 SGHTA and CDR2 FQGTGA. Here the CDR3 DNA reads TGTGCCAGCAGTAAGTCCGGACTAGCGGGGGATGAGCAGTTCTTC. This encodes CASSKSGLAGDEQFF.

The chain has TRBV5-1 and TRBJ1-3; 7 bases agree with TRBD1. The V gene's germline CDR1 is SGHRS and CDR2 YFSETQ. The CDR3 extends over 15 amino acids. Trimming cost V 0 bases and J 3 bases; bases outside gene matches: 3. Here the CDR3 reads CASSLEGGNGNTIYF. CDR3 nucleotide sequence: TGCGCCAGCAGCTTGGAAGGGGGCAATGGAAACACCATATATTTT. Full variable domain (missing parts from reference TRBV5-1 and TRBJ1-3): KAGVTQTPRYLIKTRGQQVTLSCSPISGHRSVSWYQQTPGQGLQFLFEYFSETQRNKGNFPGRFSGRQFSNSRSEMNVSTLELGDSALYLCASSLEGGNGNTIYFGEGSWLTVV.

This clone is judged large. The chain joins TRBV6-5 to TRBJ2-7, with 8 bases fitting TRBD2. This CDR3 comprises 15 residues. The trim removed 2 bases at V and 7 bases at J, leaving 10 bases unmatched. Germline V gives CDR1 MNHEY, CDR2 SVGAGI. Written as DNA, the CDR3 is TGTGCCAGCAGTTACGGCGGGGGGAATTTTGGGGAGCAGTACTTC. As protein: CASSYGGGNFGEQYF.